These 13 T cell receptor beta chains were all obtained from the same sample, sequenced in a study of blood T cell repertoires in COVID-19. TCRdb's copy holds only in-frame clones and misses some; the assay was immunoSEQ multiplex PCR. The sample holds roughly 87,000 clones, around 85% seen once. Sequenced input: peripheral blood. Receptors originate from an elderly woman with COVID-19, enrolled during active disease.

This clone has just a few counts. The CDR3 DNA reads as TGTGCCAGCAGTTTATCGTTTCGAGGTTCCTATAATTCACCCCTCCACTTT. This gives the protein CASSLSFRGSYNSPLHF. J is TRBJ1-6 and V is TRBV28, with D unresolved. This CDR3 comprises 17 residues. Trimming removed 1 base at V and 1 base at J, with 11 bases between. CDR1 is MDHEN, CDR2 SYDVKM, per germline.

The chain employs TRBV7-9 and TRBJ2-7, with TRBD2 matching 11 bases. CDR1 and CDR2 from the germline V gene are SEHNR and FQNEAQ (reference sequence). The trim removed 5 bases at V and 3 bases at J, leaving 12 bases unmatched. The CDR3 is 17 residues long. For the CDR3, the DNA is TGTGCCAGCAGCGAAGCTACTAGCGGGGGACCTTTCTACGAGCAGTACTTC. Its protein product is CASSEATSGGPFYEQYF.

This clone was counted at least ten times. V and J are TRBV9 and TRBJ1-6; tentatively, D is TRBD1 (6 bases). V was shortened by 0 bases and J by 2 bases, with 6 bases between the two germline ends. Germline V gives CDR1 SGDLS, CDR2 YYNGEE. This CDR3 region has 15 residues. Here the CDR3 DNA reads TGTGCCAGCAGCGTAGCAGGGGCCTATAATTCACCCCTCCACTTT. Translating it yields CASSVAGAYNSPLHF.

V gene TRBV28 combines with J gene TRBJ1-5, with TRBD1 as a possible D gene (6 bases). CDR3 length: 16 amino acids. The germline CDR1 and CDR2 sequences are MDHEN and SYDVKM. Between the trimmed V and J ends, which lost 1 base and 2 bases, there was a span of 12 bases. In DNA, the CDR3 is TGTGCCAGCAGTTTATACGGCAGGGGTGGCAATCAGCCCCAGCATTTT. As protein: CASSLYGRGGNQPQHF.

The genes are TRBV18 and TRBJ2-1, with 9 positions matching TRBD1. Germline-derived CDR1 and CDR2 are KGHSH and LQKENI. This CDR3 spans 15 amino acids. Trimming took 6 bases from V and 6 from J; bases not matched to a gene: 9. CDR3 residues: CASSIAGQGSNEQFF. Written as DNA, the CDR3 is TGTGCCAGCTCCATCGCGGGACAGGGAAGCAATGAGCAGTTCTTC.

This rearrangement joins TRBV30 to TRBJ2-1; D ambiguous. The CDR3 has 11 residues. The V gene's germline CDR1 is GTSNPN and CDR2 SVGIG (reference sequence). Trimming took off 2 bases at V and 9 bases at J, with 8 bases between the two ends. CDR3 amino acids: CAWSPSVEQFF. The CDR3 nucleotides read TGTGCCTGGAGTCCTTCGGTTGAGCAGTTCTTC.

This chain joins TRBV18 and TRBJ2-5, with TRBD1 identical over 7 bases. The germline gives CDR1 KGHSH, CDR2 LQKENI. This CDR3 contains 14 residues. Trimming at V came to 1 base and at J to 5 bases, leaving 4 bases not matched to a gene. The CDR3 spells CASSPQGAGETQYF. The CDR3 bases are TGTGCCAGCTCACCACAGGGGGCTGGGGAGACCCAGTACTTC.

The chain combines TRBV24-1 with TRBJ1-5, with 8 bases fitting TRBD1. The CDR3 contains 19 residues. The trim removed 5 bases at V and 0 bases at J, leaving 14 bases unmatched. CDR1 and CDR2 from the germline V gene are KGHDR and SFDVKD. CDR3 in DNA: TGTGCCACCAGTGGGTCCGGACAGGGAGCCGAGAATAGCAATCAGCCCCAGCATTTT. This encodes CATSGSGQGAENSNQPQHF.

As DNA, the CDR3 is TGTGCCAGCAGCGGGATGACACTAGCGGGGTTAGATACGCAGTATTTT. It encodes CASSGMTLAGLDTQYF. The chain combines TRBV3-1 (or the pseudogene TRBV3-2) with TRBJ2-3; 10 bases are a match to TRBD2. V gave up 5 bases and J gave up 5 bases; unmatched junction bases: 10. Germline V gives CDR1 LGHDT, CDR2 YNNKEL (reference sequence). The CDR3 is 16 amino acids.

The V gene is TRBV18, the J gene TRBJ1-2; D call uncertain. Germline CDR1 KGHSH, CDR2 LQKENI. V was pared by 4 bases and J by 9 bases, with 9 bases between. This CDR3 spans 11 amino acids. Here the CDR3 reads CASSQGGSYTF. CDR3 DNA: TGTGCCAGCTCACAAGGAGGCAGCTACACCTTC. The whole variable domain, remainder taken from reference TRBV18 and TRBJ1-2, is NAGVMQNPRHLVRRRGQEARLRCSPMKGHSHVYWYRQLPEEGLKFMVYLQKENIIDESGMPKERFSAEFPKEGPSILRIQQVVRGDSAAYFCASSQGGSYTFGSGTRLTVV.

The chain combines TRBV18 with TRBJ2-7, with TRBD1 identical over 10 bases. The CDR3 is made up of 17 amino acids. Losses at the gene ends were 2 bases for V and 4 bases for J; bases not matched to a gene: 11. The germline gives CDR1 KGHSH, CDR2 LQKENI. CDR3 region: CASSPIVSGTGVYEQYF. The CDR3, as DNA: TGTGCCAGCTCACCAATCGTTTCCGGGACAGGGGTATACGAGCAGTACTTC.

The rearrangement links TRBV27 to TRBJ1-1; D ambiguous. CDR3 length: 14 amino acids. Germline V CDR1 and CDR2: MNHEY, SMNVEV (reference sequence). The V and J ends lost 3 bases and 1 base respectively, with 9 bases between them. In DNA, the CDR3 is TGTGCCAGCAGTTTTGGGGAGTCGAACACTGAAGCTTTCTTT. As protein: CASSFGESNTEAFF.

This clone was observed a few times. This chain connects TRBV15 to TRBJ2-1; 7 positions agree with TRBD2. J lost 8 bases, V lost 1 base, and 5 bases had no gene match. The CDR3 extends over 14 amino acids. Germline CDR1 reads LNHNV; CDR2 reads YYDKDF (reference sequence). The CDR3, as DNA: TGTGCCACCAGCAGAGGCGGGAGTAGTGATGAGCAGTTCTTC. The encoded protein is CATSRGGSSDEQFF. The variable domain in full, with the rest retrieved from reference TRBV15 and TRBJ2-1, is DAMVIQNPRYQVTQFGKPVTLSCSQTLNHNVMYWYQQKSSQAPKLLFHYYDKDFNNEADTPDNFQSRRPNTSFCFLDIRSPGLGDTAMYLCATSRGGSSDEQFFGPGTRLTVL.